The source of this T cell receptor beta chain is a study of control samples from healthy donors and cancer patients. Looked up from germline, CDR1 is PRHDT and CDR2 is FYEKMQ (reference sequence). With V trimmed by 4 bases and J by 3 bases, 2 bases remained unmatched. This CDR3 is built from 14 residues. Assay: immunoSEQ multiplex PCR; the TCRdb copy retains only in-frame clones and omits some. The table has about 41,000 clones, approximately 94% seen once. The receptor's source is a man aged 55-75 years in good health. The material sequenced was blood. J is TRBJ2-3 and V is TRBV13, with TRBD2 matching 9 bases. The CDR3 DNA reads TGTGCCAGCAGCTGGACTAGCGCGACAGATACGCAGTATTTT. Translation: CASSWTSATDTQYF.